Shown below are 25 T cell receptor beta chains from a single sample sequenced in a study of CXCR3-negative and CXCR3-positive naive CD8 T cells. These TCRs are of unknown antigen specificity. cDNA libraries for TRB were generated by 5' RACE incorporating UMI labels. From its re-call of the 5' RACE reads, TCRdb lists each CDR3 protein once, without DNA. This sample contains about 150,000 distinct CDR3 sequences. Points from the study as a whole: CXCR3-positive naive cells carried more hydrophobic TRB CDR3s than CXCR3-negative naive cells did.

The sequencing sample was made of naive CXCR3+ CD8+ T cells from blood. The subset was: CD45RO-CCR7+CD27+CD95- naive CD8+ T cells expressing CXCR3 (TNR3+). Every receptor here comes from a human donor in good health. Some clones in this sample may be carry-over from other donors' samples.

The chain recombines TRBV27 with TRBJ2-1; the TCRdb call, TRBD1, lacks DNA for checking. The germline CDR1 and CDR2 sequences are MNHEY and SMNVEV (reference sequence). The CDR3 sequence is 14 residues long. The CDR3 loop reads CASSKGGTYNEQFF.

V and J are TRBV6-5 and TRBJ2-7; TCRdb selects TRBD2, and the lack of DNA leaves this call unchecked. The CDR3 covers 16 residues. The germline CDR1 and CDR2 sequences are MNHEY and SVGAGI. CDR3 loop: CASSVGLAGTSYEQYF.

This rearrangement joins TRBV25-1 to TRBJ2-5; the TRBD1 assignment by TCRdb is unverifiable without DNA. Germline V gene data show CDR1 as MGHDK and CDR2 as SYGVNS. This CDR3 region has 13 residues. The CDR3 reads CASSADSQETQYF.

The gene calls are TRBV7-6 and TRBJ2-1; TCRdb designates TRBD1, a call that cannot be tested without DNA. Germline assignment: CDR1 SGHVS and CDR2 FNYEAQ. The CDR3 is 16 amino acids. The CDR3: CASSLAASPGRVEQFF.

The genes are TRBV6-6 and TRBJ2-2; lacking DNA, the TRBD2 call made by TCRdb goes unchecked. The CDR3 sequence is 15 residues long. Per the germline V gene, CDR1 is MNHNY and CDR2 is SVGAGI (reference sequence). This chain's CDR3 is CASSYSGGTGGELFF.

The chain couples TRBV12-1 to TRBJ2-1; TCRdb reports TRBD2, a call that lacks DNA to check it against. TRBV12-1 is a pseudogene segment. The CDR3 runs 17 residues. The CDR3 loop reads CASSETSGTPYGNEQFF.

This chain joins TRBV20-1 and TRBJ1-4. Germline loops: CDR1 DFQATT, CDR2 SNEGSKA (reference sequence). The CDR3 is 15 amino acids. The CDR3 is CSAIPGLSTNEKLFF.

The V gene is TRBV7-9, the J gene TRBJ2-2; there is no DNA to check the TCRdb D call of TRBD2. Germline lookup yields CDR1 SEHNR and CDR2 FQNEAQ (reference sequence). The CDR3 loop spans 19 amino acids. CDR3 protein: CASSLELLAGGSPTGELFF.

The rearrangement links TRBV5-4 to TRBJ2-1; TCRdb lists TRBD1, though no DNA is available to test this call. The CDR3 runs 14 residues. CDR1 is SGHNT and CDR2 is YYREEE in the germline V gene (reference sequence). CDR3 sequence reads: CASSFGGAGNEQFF.

The chain recombines TRBV25-1 with TRBJ2-7; the TCRdb D gene call, TRBD2, has no DNA to confirm it. The CDR3 has 16 amino acids. CDR1 and CDR2 (germline): MGHDK, SYGVNS. This CDR3 reads CASSLGLAGVGYEQYF.

The rearrangement uses TRBV27 and TRBJ2-2; TCRdb gives TRBD1 as the D gene, but with no DNA this cannot be confirmed. The CDR3 has 16 amino acids. Germline loops: CDR1 MNHEY, CDR2 SMNVEV (reference sequence). This CDR3 reads CASSFPGQGPPGELFF.

The chain uses TRBV6-2 or TRBV6-3 and TRBJ2-7; TCRdb proposes TRBD1, but this gene call is untestable without DNA. CDR3 length: 16 amino acids. CDR1 is MNHEY, CDR2 SVGEGT, per germline. The CDR3 sequence: CAGSYSRWDTSYEQYF.

This sequence joins TRBV29-1 and TRBJ2-1; TCRdb indicates TRBD2, and absent DNA this call remains unverified. The length of the CDR3 is 13 residues. Germline assignment: CDR1 SQVTM and CDR2 ANQGSEA. CDR3 sequence: CSVDWREADEQFF.

The chain is built from TRBV7-6 and TRBJ2-7; the D call of TRBD2 rests on TCRdb alone, since no DNA is present to check it. CDR3 size: 14 residues. Germline CDR1 and CDR2: SGHVS and FNYEAQ. The CDR3 loop reads CDSSVSGGVYEQYF. The variable domain in full, with the rest retrieved from reference TRBV7-6 and TRBJ2-7, is GAGVSQSPRYKVTKRGQDVALRCDPISGHVSLYWYRQALGQGPEFLTYFNYEAQQDKSGLPNDRFSAERPEGSISTLTIQRTEQRDSAMYRCDSSVSGGVYEQYFGPGTRLTVT.

This chain connects TRBV28 to TRBJ1-5. Per the germline V gene, CDR1 is MDHEN and CDR2 is SYDVKM. The length of the CDR3 is 18 residues. CDR3 region: CASSFPMGGADSNQPQHF.

The chain joins TRBV12-3 or TRBV12-4 to TRBJ2-6. CDR3 size: 15 residues. Here the CDR3 reads CASRPQLSGANVLTF.

The chain links TRBV7-9 to TRBJ1-1. Germline CDR1 SEHNR, CDR2 FQNEAQ (reference sequence). There are 15 residues in the CDR3. CDR3 residues: CASSLALGQNTEAFF.

The chain has TRBV28 and TRBJ2-1; TCRdb indicates TRBD1, and absent DNA this call remains unverified. The CDR3 runs to 12 residues. Germline values: CDR1 MDHEN, CDR2 SYDVKM. CDR3: CASSLAGTEQFF.

The chain employs TRBV7-9 and TRBJ2-7; lacking DNA, the TRBD2 call made by TCRdb goes unchecked. The CDR3 sequence is 17 residues long. The germline CDR1 and CDR2 sequences are SEHNR and FQNEAQ (reference sequence). Here the CDR3 reads CASSPSSHSGASIEQYF.

The J gene is TRBJ1-6, the V gene TRBV27; the D call from TCRdb, TRBD1, cannot be confirmed without DNA. The CDR3 totals 15 residues. The V gene's germline CDR1 is MNHEY and CDR2 SMNVEV (reference sequence). The CDR3 region is CASSLYSGYNSPLHF.

The chain joins TRBV15 to TRBJ2-5; TCRdb calls TRBD1, which cannot be checked without DNA. Germline loops: CDR1 LNHNV, CDR2 YYDKDF (reference sequence). The CDR3 runs 15 residues. CDR3 region: CATSRDLNGTETQYF.

The chain is built from TRBV14 and TRBJ2-1; the D call from TCRdb, TRBD1, cannot be confirmed without DNA. This CDR3 contains 17 residues. CDR1 and CDR2 (germline): SGHDN, FVKESK. The CDR3 sequence: CASSLWTGGFSYNEQFF.

The chain couples TRBV27 to TRBJ2-7; the TCRdb call, TRBD1, lacks DNA for checking. The CDR3 runs 16 residues. Germline-derived CDR1 and CDR2 are MNHEY and SMNVEV (reference sequence). CDR3 protein: CASSLVPVGTLYEQYF.

The CDR3 protein is CSAQGGDEQFF. The chain recombines TRBV29-1 with TRBJ2-1; without DNA, the TCRdb call of TRBD1 cannot be checked. The CDR3 spans 11 residues. Germline CDR1 reads SQVTM; CDR2 reads ANQGSEA.

V is TRBV7-7 and J is TRBJ2-5; TCRdb lists TRBD1, though no DNA is available to test this call. The CDR3 length is 14 residues. Germline lookup yields CDR1 SSHAT and CDR2 FNYEAQ (reference sequence). The CDR3 loop reads CASSFSPEQETQYF.